This T cell receptor beta chain originates from a study (dated by TCRdb to the mid-2010s). The library was made by RT-PCR. The sample was run on an Illumina MiSeq. TCRdb ran its own pipeline on the public reads, namely fastp trimming at Q25 and MiXCR clone calling, and kept in-frame beta chains. Rows merge per CDR3 protein into single entries with the most common DNA and genes. This sample lists about 680,000 distinct CDR3 sequences; 14% were detected once. 3.6% of the sample is held by the ten biggest clonotypes. Worth noting for this clonotype: Its specific antigen is unknown. There are no base qualities to consult, and no much larger clone falls within one base.

The sequenced material came from memory CD4+ T cells from blood. The receptor's source is a female donor in good health, serving as a healthy control.

The DNA is as follows: TGTGCCAGCAGACTCCGCCCGGCTGAGGTGGAAAAACTGTTTTTT. This is translated as CASRLRPAEVEKLFF. Recombination connected TRBV27 to TRBJ1-4, with the D gene uncertain. Deletion took 6 bases off V and 8 bases off J, with a span of 19 bases between the germline ends. Taken from the germline V gene (reference sequence), the CDR1 and CDR2 loops are MNHEY and SMNVEV. The CDR3, from cysteine to phenylalanine, totals 15 residues. Left in the record is the CDR3 DNA by itself, 45 bases read in frame from the first base.